Below are 22 T cell receptor beta chains sequenced from a single sample in a study of blood T cell repertoires in COVID-19 (dated by TCRdb to the early 2020s). The library was prepared using the immunoSEQ multiplex PCR assay. The table was pulled from immuneACCESS by TCRdb, which kept in-frame rearrangements only. Such tables lose some clones; where checked, under half of the loss comes from unresolved V genes, and the rest has no known cause. Present in this sample are 120,000 or so clones, about four fifths of which were seen just once. The ten biggest clones cover 17% of the sample. Sample: peripheral blood. Receptors were obtained from a man aged 30-40 years with COVID-19, enrolled during active disease.

V is TRBV3-1 (or the pseudogene TRBV3-2) and J is TRBJ2-2; 8 bases map to TRBD1. This CDR3 has 14 amino acids. Germline trimming cut 4 bases from V and 7 bases from J; bases unmatched to any gene: 5. Germline-derived CDR1 and CDR2 are LGHDT and YNNKEL (reference sequence). The CDR3 DNA reads TGTGCCAGCAGCCGATCCAGGGGGCACGGGGAGCTGTTTTTT. Residues: CASSRSRGHGELFF.

This clone was detected only once. The chain uses TRBV27 and TRBJ1-1; 8 nucleotides match TRBD1. The CDR3 is made up of 12 amino acids. Per the germline V gene, CDR1 is MNHEY and CDR2 is SMNVEV (reference sequence). Trimming at V came to 8 bases and at J to 5 bases, leaving 4 bases not matched to a gene. The CDR3 protein is CASQDRGTEAFF. Written as DNA, the CDR3 is TGTGCCAGCCAAGACAGGGGAACTGAAGCTTTCTTT.

The chain carries TRBV19 and TRBJ2-3; 12 bases map to TRBD2. The germline gives CDR1 LNHDA, CDR2 SQIVND (reference sequence). This CDR3 spans 16 amino acids. Trimming cost V 5 bases and J 5 bases; bases outside gene matches: 8. This CDR3 reads CASSPLGGLAGDTQYF. Here the CDR3 DNA reads TGTGCCAGTAGTCCTCTGGGGGGACTAGCGGGAGATACGCAGTATTTT.

V and J are TRBV4-2 and TRBJ2-6; D unresolved. The CDR3 has 17 amino acids. The germline V gene encodes CDR1 LGHNA and CDR2 YNFKEQ. V lost 1 base to trimming and J lost 2 bases, with 12 bases between them. The CDR3 loop is CASSQVLSSTGANVLTF. For the CDR3, the DNA is TGTGCCAGCAGCCAAGTATTAAGCTCCACTGGGGCCAACGTCCTGACTTTC.

This chain links TRBV4-3 with TRBJ2-7; D possibly corresponds to TRBD2 (7 bases). This CDR3 region has 15 residues. Germline V lookup: CDR1 LGHNA, CDR2 YSLEER. Trimming shortened V by 0 bases and J by 7 bases, and 16 bases separated the two germline ends. CDR3 in amino acids: CASSQDWGGGWEQYF. CDR3 in DNA: TGCGCCAGCAGCCAAGACTGGGGAGGGGGATGGGAGCAGTACTTC.

The J gene is TRBJ2-5, the V gene TRBV12-3 or TRBV12-4; D not resolved. The CDR3 spans 11 residues. V was shortened by 6 bases and J by 5 bases, with 7 bases between the two germline ends. The CDR3 bases are TGTGCCAGCAGCCACCGGGAGACCCAGTACTTC. Translation gives CASSHRETQYF.

The V gene is TRBV30, the J gene TRBJ2-7; a weak D match, TRBD1 (5 bases). This CDR3 contains 14 residues. V was cut by 5 bases and J by 8 bases, with 22 bases left in between. Germline CDR1 and CDR2: GTSNPN and SVGIG (reference sequence). The CDR3 bases are TGTGCCTGGGCAGGGCCAACTTTAGCTGATAAGCAGTACTTC. Encoded protein: CAWAGPTLADKQYF.

The genes are TRBV27 and TRBJ2-5, with 7 bases identical to TRBD1. CDR1 and CDR2 from the germline V gene are MNHEY and SMNVEV (reference sequence). J lost 1 base, V lost 7 bases, and 12 bases had no gene match. The CDR3 has 16 residues. The CDR3 DNA reads TGTGCCAGCACCCCCCAGGGACAGAGATTCCAAGAGACCCAGTACTTC. It is translated as CASTPQGQRFQETQYF.

The chain employs TRBV6-6 and TRBJ2-1; D gene uncertain. With 6 bases removed from V and 6 bases from J, the gap between germline ends came to 6 bases. Germline V lookup: CDR1 MNHNY, CDR2 SVGAGI (reference sequence). The CDR3 is 11 residues long. The CDR3 DNA follows: TGTGCCAGCAGCCCCCGCAATGAGCAGTTCTTC. Its translation is CASSPRNEQFF.

V gene TRBV3-1 (or the pseudogene TRBV3-2) combines with J gene TRBJ1-2; perhaps TRBD1 as D (5 bases). The CDR3 runs to 14 residues. Germline CDR1 and CDR2: LGHDT and YNNKEL (reference sequence). The V and J ends lost 1 base and 7 bases respectively, with 13 bases between them. The CDR3 loop is CASSQGGGLSGYTF. The CDR3 DNA follows: TGTGCCAGCAGCCAAGGCGGGGGATTATCTGGCTACACCTTC.

A few counts support this clone. The gene calls are TRBV2 and TRBJ1-1; 10 nucleotides line up with TRBD1. This CDR3 contains 18 residues. V shed 8 bases, J shed 5 bases, and the junction held 20 bases outside the gene matches. Germline CDR1 reads SNHLY; CDR2 reads FYNNEI. The CDR3: CASRLTVGQGGWGTEAFF. The CDR3 region has the DNA TGTGCCAGCCGGCTAACCGTCGGACAGGGGGGATGGGGAACTGAAGCTTTCTTT.

This chain joins TRBV12-3 or TRBV12-4 and TRBJ1-2, with 8 nucleotides matching TRBD1. CDR3 length equals 13 residues. V was clipped by 4 bases and J by 8 bases; unmatched bases: 6. The CDR3 region is CASSWTGRSGYTF. The CDR3 nucleotides are TGTGCCAGCAGTTGGACAGGGCGGAGCGGCTACACCTTC.

The chain recombines TRBV3-1 (or the pseudogene TRBV3-2) with TRBJ2-5; no clear D gene. The CDR3 covers 12 residues. V dropped 1 base and J dropped 5 bases, with 5 bases sitting between them. Germline lookup yields CDR1 LGHDT and CDR2 YNNKEL (reference sequence). The DNA for the CDR3 is TGTGCCAGCAGCCAAGGGGCGGAGACCCAGTACTTC. This encodes CASSQGAETQYF.

This clone occurred a few times. The chain carries TRBV18 and TRBJ2-7; maybe TRBD2 (6 bases). Germline-derived CDR1 and CDR2 are KGHSH and LQKENI. CDR3 length equals 15 residues. Trimming pared 6 bases from V and 2 bases from J, leaving 17 bases between. The CDR3 DNA sequence: TGTGCCAGCTCCCGGGTAGCGGTCCACCCCTACGAGCAGTACTTC. This codes for CASSRVAVHPYEQYF. Full variable domain (outside the CDR3, taken from reference TRBV18 and TRBJ2-7): NAGVMQNPRHLVRRRGQEARLRCSPMKGHSHVYWYRQLPEEGLKFMVYLQKENIIDESGMPKERFSAEFPKEGPSILRIQQVVRGDSAAYFCASSRVAVHPYEQYFGPGTRLTVT.

The DNA of the CDR3 is TGTGCCAGCAGCGGGGGACAGGCTTCCTACGAGCAGTACTTC. It is translated as CASSGGQASYEQYF. V is TRBV6-5 and J is TRBJ2-7, with TRBD1 matching 8 bases. Germline CDR1 is MNHEY and CDR2 is SVGAGI. V was pared by 6 bases and J by 1 base, with 5 bases of the junction left unmatched. The CDR3 has 14 amino acids.

CDR3 region: CASRKTGQPQHF. Here the CDR3 DNA reads TGTGCCAGTAGGAAAACAGGGCAGCCCCAGCATTTT. The J gene is TRBJ1-5, the V gene TRBV19, with a tentative D call TRBD1 (6 bases). The CDR3 is 12 amino acids. Germline-derived CDR1 and CDR2 are LNHDA and SQIVND (reference sequence). Trimming took off 6 bases at V and 7 bases at J, with 10 bases between the two ends.

V gene TRBV18 combines with J gene TRBJ2-5; D may be TRBD1 (5 bases). Per the germline V gene, CDR1 is KGHSH and CDR2 is LQKENI. CDR3 length: 13 residues. Trimming pared 2 bases from V and 5 bases from J, leaving 9 bases between. CDR3 DNA: TGTGCCAGCTCACCAGACAGACTTGAGACCCAGTACTTC. Its translation: CASSPDRLETQYF.

This clone was picked up a small number of times. The chain couples TRBV10-3 to TRBJ2-1; 10 nucleotides line up with TRBD2. Germline trimming cut 4 bases from V and 7 bases from J; bases unmatched to any gene: 4. Germline CDR1 and CDR2: ENHRY and SYGVKD. The CDR3 runs to 14 residues. The CDR3 is CAISASGGGNEQFF. CDR3 DNA sequence: TGTGCCATCAGTGCCAGCGGGGGGGGAAATGAGCAGTTCTTC.

The chain joins TRBV7-9 to TRBJ1-1; a possible D gene is TRBD1 (5 bases). This CDR3 spans 15 amino acids. Trimming left V 3 bases short and J 6 bases short, with 17 bases between. Looked up from germline, CDR1 is SEHNR and CDR2 is FQNEAQ (reference sequence). The CDR3 reads CASSLPAPGLSEAFF. The CDR3 nucleotides read TGTGCCAGCAGCTTGCCCGCGCCGGGACTCTCTGAAGCTTTCTTT.

The genes are TRBV30 and TRBJ1-4; 8 nucleotides match TRBD1. The CDR3 has 14 residues. V was pared by 2 bases and J by 8 bases, with 7 bases of the junction left unmatched. The V gene's germline CDR1 is GTSNPN and CDR2 SVGIG (reference sequence). The CDR3, as DNA: TGTGCCTGGAGTAACTACAGGGGGGTAGAAAAACTGTTTTTT. Translated: CAWSNYRGVEKLFF.

The rearrangement joins TRBV21-1 to TRBJ2-7; the table's TRBD2 call for D was not verified on the DNA. TRBV21-1 is a known pseudogene. This CDR3 comprises 15 residues. Here the CDR3 reads CASSIVSGVGYEQYF. Written as DNA, the CDR3 is TGTGCCAGCAGCATCGTGAGCGGGGTGGGCTACGAGCAGTACTTC.

The gene calls are TRBV30 and TRBJ2-5; TRBD1 matches 10 bases. The CDR3 loop spans 14 amino acids. In germline, CDR1 is GTSNPN, CDR2 SVGIG (reference sequence). The trim removed 5 bases at V and 6 bases at J, leaving 9 bases unmatched. CDR3 in DNA: TGTGCCTGGGGAAGACAGGGGGCGGTGAAGACCCAGTACTTC. This gives the protein CAWGRQGAVKTQYF.